This T cell receptor beta chain came from a study of T cell changes during pregnancy in multiple sclerosis. Profiling relied on immunoSEQ multiplex PCR, and the TCRdb table lists in-frame clones only, not all of them. Of several thousand clones listed, about 90% were seen once; the top ten hold about 5.2%. Here the sequenced sample was CD8+ T cells from peripheral blood mononuclear cells, taken in the first trimester of pregnancy. This receptor was taken from a female donor in good health, enrolled as a control in a pregnancy study.

Here the CDR3 DNA reads TGTGCCAGCAGTTACTCGGGTGGGACTACGAGTAACGAGCAGTACTTC. This gives the protein CASSYSGGTTSNEQYF. The chain combines TRBV6-5 with TRBJ2-7, with 7 bases that match TRBD2. The junction had 10 bases not matched to a gene; V was cut back by 0 bases and J by 5 bases. The germline CDR1 and CDR2 sequences are MNHEY and SVGAGI. CDR3 length: 16 amino acids.